These 7 T cell receptor beta chains came from one sample sequenced in a study of beta chain features in type 1 diabetes. What was sequenced were expressed TCRB transcripts, since all of the isolated RNA had been reverse transcribed. Libraries were prepared by immunoSEQ multiplex PCR; TCRdb keeps only in-frame clonotypes and omits some of them. The data contain 250,000 to 350,000 clones, roughly 15% of them singletons. Specimen: central memory CD4+ T cells from blood. These receptors came from a man aged 25 to 45 in good health.

A word on this clone: Sequence at one end of the junction differs from germline and may be a read error. The V and J genes are TRBV19 and TRBJ2-6; unclear D gene. Germline V gene lookup returns CDR1 LNHDA and CDR2 SQIVND (reference sequence). This CDR3 contains 13 residues. The CDR3 region is CASMGFWANVLTF. The CDR3 coding sequence is TGCGCCAGTATGGGCTTTTGGGCCAACGTCCTGACTTTC.

V is TRBV6-5 and J is TRBJ2-5; tentatively, D is TRBD1 (6 bases). Trimming removed 6 bases at V and 3 bases at J, with 11 bases between. The CDR3 totals 13 residues. Germline CDR1 reads MNHEY; CDR2 reads SVGAGI. The CDR3 loop reads CASRGAVKETQYF. Written as DNA, the CDR3 is TGTGCCAGCAGGGGGGCCGTGAAAGAGACCCAGTACTTC.

This chain links TRBV5-4 with TRBJ1-2, with D maybe TRBD1 (5 bases). Germline V gene sequence: CDR1 SGHNT, CDR2 YYREEE (reference sequence). This CDR3 has 16 residues. The germline V and J ends were trimmed by 0 bases and 2 bases, with 14 bases remaining between them. The CDR3 protein is CASSLGAGPQNYGYTF. The CDR3 nucleotides read TGTGCCAGCAGCTTGGGGGCAGGGCCTCAAAACTATGGCTACACCTTC.

V is TRBV11-2 and J is TRBJ1-2, with D hard to call. With 0 bases removed from V and 2 bases from J, the gap between germline ends came to 10 bases. CDR3 size: 15 residues. Looked up from germline, CDR1 is SGHAT and CDR2 is FQNNGV. CDR3 protein: CASSLDPWQNYGYTF. The CDR3 DNA follows: TGTGCCAGCAGCTTAGATCCGTGGCAGAACTATGGCTACACCTTC.

This clone was found a few times. This chain links TRBV9 with TRBJ2-5; tentative D call: TRBD2 (5 bases). CDR1 and CDR2 (germline): SGDLS, YYNGEE. The V and J ends lost 4 bases and 5 bases respectively, with 15 bases between them. This CDR3 has 14 amino acids. The CDR3 sequence: CASSSLLGGETQYF. In DNA form, the CDR3 reads TGTGCCAGCAGCTCCCTACTAGGTGGGGAGACCCAGTACTTC.

The rearrangement joins TRBV27 to TRBJ2-7; the D is unclear. The CDR3 extends over 14 amino acids. From germline, CDR1 is MNHEY and CDR2 SMNVEV (reference sequence). Trimming stripped 4 bases from V and 6 bases from J, with 16 bases between. The CDR3 is CASSSRPESGEQYV. The CDR3 DNA reads TGTGCCAGCAGTTCCCGCCCAGAGTCGGGCGAGCAGTACGTC.

The chain couples TRBV19 to TRBJ1-2; D is unresolved. Germline-derived CDR1 and CDR2 are LNHDA and SQIVND (reference sequence). This CDR3 has 12 amino acids. Trimming removed 5 bases from V and 9 bases from J, with 13 bases in between. DNA for the CDR3: TGTGCCAGTAGTCCCCGGAGGGAGAGCTACACCTTC. This codes for CASSPRRESYTF.